This T cell receptor (beta chain) was obtained from a study of control samples from healthy donors and cancer patients. Trimming shortened V by 5 bases and J by 2 bases, and 17 bases separated the two germline ends. CDR1 is LNHDA and CDR2 is SQIVND in the germline V gene (reference sequence). The CDR3 is made up of 16 amino acids. Clones were read by immunoSEQ multiplex PCR, and TCRdb kept only the in-frame ones, dropping some. The profile covers approximately 150,000 clones, with 75% to 95% appearing a single time and about 3.2% taken by the ten largest. The chain employs TRBV19 and TRBJ2-3; the D is unclear. The sequencing sample was made of blood. The receptor was isolated from a man aged 30-40 years in good health. CDR3 DNA: TGTGCCAGTAGTGCCCGGGTCAGCCCTGCCACAGATACGCAGTATTTT. This encodes CASSARVSPATDTQYF. The variable domain in full, completed from reference TRBV19 and TRBJ2-3, reads DGGITQSPKYLFRKEGQNVTLSCEQNLNHDAMYWYRQDPGQGLRLIYYSQIVNDFQKGDIAEGYSVSREKKESFPLTVTSAQKNPTAFYLCASSARVSPATDTQYFGPGTRLTVL.